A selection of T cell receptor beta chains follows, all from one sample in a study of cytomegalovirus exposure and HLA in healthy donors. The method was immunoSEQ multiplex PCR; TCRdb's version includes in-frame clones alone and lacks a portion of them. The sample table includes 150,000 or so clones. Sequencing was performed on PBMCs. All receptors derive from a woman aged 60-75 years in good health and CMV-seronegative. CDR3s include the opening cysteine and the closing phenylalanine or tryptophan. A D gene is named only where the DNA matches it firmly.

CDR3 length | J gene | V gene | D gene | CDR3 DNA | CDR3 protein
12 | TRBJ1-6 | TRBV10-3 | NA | TGTGCCATCAGACAGGGAGATTCACCCCTCCACTTT | CAIRQGDSPLHF
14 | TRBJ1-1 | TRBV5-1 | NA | TGCGCCAGCAGCTCACAGGGAACGGACACTGAAGCTTTCTTT | CASSSQGTDTEAFF
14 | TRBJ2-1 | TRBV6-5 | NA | TGTGCCAGCAGTTACTCGAGGGGGTCCGATGAGCAGTTCTTC | CASSYSRGSDEQFF
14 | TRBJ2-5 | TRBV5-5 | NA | TGTGCCAGCAGCTTGGTTTGGCAGCAAGAGACCCAGTACTTC | CASSLVWQQETQYF
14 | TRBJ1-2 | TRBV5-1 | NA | TGCGCCAGCAGCTTGTTGGAGGGACTCAGTGGCTACACCTTC | CASSLLEGLSGYTF
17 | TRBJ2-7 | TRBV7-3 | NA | TGTGCCAGCAGCTTAAAGGGCCCGGGACACCCATCCTACGAGCAGTACTTC | CASSLKGPGHPSYEQYF
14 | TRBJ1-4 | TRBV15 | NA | TGTGCCACCAGCGGAAGTTGGACAGAAGGAAAACTGTTTTTT | CATSGSWTEGKLFF
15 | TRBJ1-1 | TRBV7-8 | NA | TGTGCCAGCAGCTTAGCACGGGGATGGGACACTGAAGCTTTCTTT | CASSLARGWDTEAFF
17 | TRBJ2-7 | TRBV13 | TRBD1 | TGTGCCAGCAGCCTCAGGGGACAGGTTGTAAAACGAAGGGAGCAGTACTTC | CASSLRGQVVKRREQYF
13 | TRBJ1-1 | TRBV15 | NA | TGTGCCACCAGCTGGGGGGGAGAGGCTGAAGCTTTCTTT | CATSWGGEAEAFF
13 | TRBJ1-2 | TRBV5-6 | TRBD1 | TGTGCCAGCAGCTCGAGGGGGCTTCGTGGCTACACCTTC | CASSSRGLRGYTF
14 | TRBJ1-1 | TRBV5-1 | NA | TGCGCCAGCAGCTTATGGGACAAGAACACTGAAGCTTTCTTT | CASSLWDKNTEAFF
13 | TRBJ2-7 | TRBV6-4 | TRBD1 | TGTGCCAGCAGTGCCGGGACAGGGTCCGAGCAGTACTTC | CASSAGTGSEQYF
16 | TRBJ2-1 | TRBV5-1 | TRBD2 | TGCGCCAGCGGCCCCCGGGGAGCGGGAGGGGGGCATGAGCAGTTCTTC | CASGPRGAGGGHEQFF
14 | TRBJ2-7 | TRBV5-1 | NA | TGCGCCAGCAGCTTAACAGCGGGCTCCTACGAGCAGTACTTC | CASSLTAGSYEQYF
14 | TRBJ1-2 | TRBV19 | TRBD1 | TGTGCCAGTAGGGACACAGGGGTTAGCTATGGCTACACCTTC | CASRDTGVSYGYTF
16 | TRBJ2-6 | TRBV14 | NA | TGTGCCAGCAGCCAAGATCCCCCGGGGGGGGCCAACGTCCTGACTTTC | CASSQDPPGGANVLTF
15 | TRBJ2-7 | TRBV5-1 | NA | TGCGCCAGCAGCTTGGTCGCGGGGGCCTCCTACGAGCAGTACTTC | CASSLVAGASYEQYF
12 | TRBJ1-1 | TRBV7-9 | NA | TGTGCCAGCAGCTTCTATGGGGAGGAAGCTTTCTTT | CASSFYGEEAFF
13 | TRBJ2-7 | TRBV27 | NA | TGTGCCAGCAGTTTCGGACTCCCGGGGGAGCAGTACTTC | CASSFGLPGEQYF
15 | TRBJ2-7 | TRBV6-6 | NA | TGTGCCAGCGCGGACCCGGGCTCGGGGGTCTACGAGCAGTACTTC | CASADPGSGVYEQYF
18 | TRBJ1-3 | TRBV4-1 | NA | TGCGCCAGCAGCCATAACCCTAGGACAGCCGAACAGGGAAACACCATATATTTT | CASSHNPRTAEQGNTIYF
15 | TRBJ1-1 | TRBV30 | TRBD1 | TGTGCCGGGGTCCGGGACAGGGGGCGTCTCACTGAAGCTTTCTTT | CAGVRDRGRLTEAFF
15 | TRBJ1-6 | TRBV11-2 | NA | TGTGCCAGCAGCTCCGACGGGACAAATAATTCACCCCTCCACTTT | CASSSDGTNNSPLHF
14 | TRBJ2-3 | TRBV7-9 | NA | TGTGCCAGCAGCGTAGGGGAGGGGGTAGATACGCAGTATTTT | CASSVGEGVDTQYF
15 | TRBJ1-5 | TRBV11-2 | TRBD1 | TGTGCCAGCAGCGCGACAGGGGACGGCAATCAGCCCCAGCATTTT | CASSATGDGNQPQHF
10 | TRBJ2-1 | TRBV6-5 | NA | TGTGCCAGCAGCCATAATGAGCAGTTCTTC | CASSHNEQFF
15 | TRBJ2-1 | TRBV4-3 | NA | TGCGCCAGCAGCCAAGCCGACCAGGGCCCAGGTGAGCAGTTCTTC | CASSQADQGPGEQFF
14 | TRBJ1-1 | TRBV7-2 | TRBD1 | TGTGCCAGCAGCCCGACAGGGGATTTCTTTGAAGCTTTCTTT | CASSPTGDFFEAFF
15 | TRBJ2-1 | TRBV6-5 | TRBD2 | TGTGCCAGCAGAACGGGGACTAGCTCCTACAATGAGCAGTTCTTC | CASRTGTSSYNEQFF
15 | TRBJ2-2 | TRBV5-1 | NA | TGCGCCAGCAGCATTCTGGGGGGATCCACCGGGGAGCTGTTTTTT | CASSILGGSTGELFF
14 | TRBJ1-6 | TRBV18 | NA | TGTGCCAGCTCACCTTCAGGGGCTAATTCACCCCTCCACTTT | CASSPSGANSPLHF